A selection of T cell receptor beta chains follows, all from one sample in a study of cytomegalovirus exposure and HLA in healthy donors. TCRdb's copy holds only in-frame clones and misses some; the assay was immunoSEQ multiplex PCR. This table has some 120,000 clones, around 8.5% appearing once. Sequencing used PBMCs. These receptor sequences come from a man aged 40-55 years in good health and CMV-seronegative. The CDR3 runs from the conserved cysteine through the conserved F or W. D genes are given only for firm matches. Some rows have no size entry. The others give once, few or many, or a class for an expanded clone.

TRBD1	13	few	TRBV29-1	TRBJ1-2	TGCAGCGTTGAGGGCCGGGACAGATATGGCTACACCTTC	CSVEGRDRYGYTF
-	14	-	TRBV27	TRBJ2-7	TGTGCCAGCAGTTTGCGTGGCGGGACCTACGAGCAGTACTTC	CASSLRGGTYEQYF
-	13	-	TRBV2	TRBJ1-1	TGTGCCAGCAGTGAATGGCTAGACAGAAAAGCTTTCTTT	CASSEWLDRKAFF
TRBD1	15	-	TRBV18	TRBJ2-1	TGTGCCAGCTCCCTACGGGACAGGGGTTGGGTTGAGCAGTTCTTC	CASSLRDRGWVEQFF
TRBD1	12	-	TRBV19	TRBJ1-1	TGTGCCACTTCGTTGGGACAGCTTGAAGCTTTCTTT	CATSLGQLEAFF
-	13	few	TRBV6-1	TRBJ2-1	TGTGCCAGCAGAAGGAGCTCCTACAATGAGCAGTTCTTC	CASRRSSYNEQFF
TRBD2	16	few	TRBV6-4	TRBJ2-7	TGTGCCAGCAGTGAGCTAGCGGGGGCAACCTCTCACGAGCAGTACTTC	CASSELAGATSHEQYF
-	11	-	TRBV30	TRBJ1-1	TGTGCCTGGAGTGTAGGGGGTGAAGCTTTCTTT	CAWSVGGEAFF
-	17	few	TRBV4-1	TRBJ1-3	TGCGCCAGCAGCCAAGAAAGACGGACAGAGGATGGAAACACCATATATTTT	CASSQERRTEDGNTIYF
TRBD1	17	few	TRBV2	TRBJ2-6	TGTGCCAGCAGCTTGGGGACAGGGGGCTCTGGGGCCAACGTCCTGACTTTC	CASSLGTGGSGANVLTF
-	15	-	TRBV14	TRBJ2-3	TGTGCCAGCAGCCACACGGAGGCCTTCACAGATACGCAGTATTTT	CASSHTEAFTDTQYF
TRBD1	14	-	TRBV7-2	TRBJ1-2	TGTGCCAGCATCCTAGACAGGGGTAACTATGGCTACACCTTC	CASILDRGNYGYTF
-	16	few	TRBV28	TRBJ1-1	TGTGCCAGCAGTTCCCCCCTAGGGCGGGCGGACACTGAAGCTTTCTTT	CASSSPLGRADTEAFF
TRBD1	16	few	TRBV6-4	TRBJ2-7	TGTGCCAGCGGGTGGTTGGACAGGGTAAGGACCTACGAGCAGTACTTC	CASGWLDRVRTYEQYF
-	13	-	TRBV7-2	TRBJ1-2	TGTGCCAGCAGCCCCCACAGGGACTATGGCTACACCTTC	CASSPHRDYGYTF
-	13	few	TRBV9	TRBJ2-7	TGTGCCAGCAGCGTAGAGGCAGGGGGGGAGCAGTACTTC	CASSVEAGGEQYF
-	16	few	TRBV19	TRBJ2-3	TGTGCCAGTAGTATAGGACACCGCTTAAGCACAGATACGCAGTATTTT	CASSIGHRLSTDTQYF
-	12	few	TRBV7-9	TRBJ1-1	TGTGCCAGCAGCCGGGGGAACACTGAAGCTTTCTTT	CASSRGNTEAFF
-	14	-	TRBV7-8	TRBJ2-2	TGTGCCAGCAGCTTACGAGGGAACACCGGGGAGCTGTTTTTT	CASSLRGNTGELFF
-	14	-	TRBV7-6	TRBJ2-5	TGTGCCAGCAGCTTAGGGGCAGCCCAAGAGACCCAGTACTTC	CASSLGAAQETQYF
-	15	few	TRBV30	TRBJ2-7	TGTGCCTGGAGTGTTCTGGGAGGGGGCTCCTACGAGCAGTACTTC	CAWSVLGGGSYEQYF
-	16	few	TRBV29-1	TRBJ2-1	TGCAGCGTTGAAGAGTGGGCGGGGAGCTCCTACAATGAGCAGTTCTTC	CSVEEWAGSSYNEQFF
-	15	few	TRBV28	TRBJ1-3	TGTGCCAGCACGATTGCGGGCGGCTCTGGAAACACCATATATTTT	CASTIAGGSGNTIYF
-	12	few	TRBV19	TRBJ1-6	TGTGCCAGTAGTATGAAGGGGGCACCCCTCCACTTT	CASSMKGAPLHF
TRBD2	21	-	TRBV6-7	TRBJ2-2	TGTGCCAGCAGTTACCAGACCGCCCCCAGTAGCGGGGGGCCTAACACCGGGGAGCTGTTTTTT	CASSYQTAPSSGGPNTGELFF
TRBD2	15	-	TRBV9	TRBJ2-3	TGTGCCAGCAGCGTTGACGGGGGGTACACAGATACGCAGTATTTT	CASSVDGGYTDTQYF
TRBD1	15	few	TRBV28	TRBJ2-3	TGTGCCAGCAGTTTTTCAGGGGGAAGCACAGATACGCAGTATTTT	CASSFSGGSTDTQYF
-	14	few	TRBV27	TRBJ1-1	TGTGCCAGCAGTTCGGGGGGACATATCACTGAAGCTTTCTTT	CASSSGGHITEAFF
-	14	-	TRBV27	TRBJ1-1	TGTGCCAGCAGTTTCCAGGGCGCCGGGACTGAAGCTTTCTTT	CASSFQGAGTEAFF
-	13	-	TRBV11-3	TRBJ1-1	TGTGCCAGCAGCTTACAGGGGAACACTGAAGCTTTCTTT	CASSLQGNTEAFF
-	15	few	TRBV6-5	TRBJ1-2	TGTGCCAGCAGCCGAAGTTCCGACAGCAATTATGGCTACACCTTC	CASSRSSDSNYGYTF
-	12	-	TRBV11-2	TRBJ1-4	TGCCACCTCGACACCTCTAATGAAAAACTGTTTTTT	CHLDTSNEKLFF
-	13	few	TRBV10-3	TRBJ2-5	TGTGCCATCAGTGAGTCCAACCAAGAGACCCAGTACTTC	CAISESNQETQYF
-	15	-	TRBV11-1	TRBJ2-3	TGTGCCAGCAGCTTAGGAGCGTCTCTCGTGTATACGCAGTATTTT	CASSLGASLVYTQYF
TRBD1	16	-	TRBV11-2	TRBJ2-5	TGTGCCAGCAGCTTAGCCCGTGGACAGGGGAGGGAGACCCAGTACTTC	CASSLARGQGRETQYF
-	14	-	TRBV14	TRBJ2-1	TGTGCCAGCAGCCAAGCTCAGGGTCACTATGAGCAGTTCTTC	CASSQAQGHYEQFF
TRBD1	14	-	TRBV6-1	TRBJ1-5	TGTGCCAGCGGTGAGGGGACAGAGAATCAGCCCCAGCATTTT	CASGEGTENQPQHF
-	17	few	TRBV11-2	TRBJ1-2	TGTGCCAGCAGCCCAAGAGGCACCTCTCTTAGTTGGGATGGCTACACCTTC	CASSPRGTSLSWDGYTF
TRBD1	15	few	TRBV28	TRBJ1-4	TGTGCCAGCAGTTTCCTTGGGACAGGGTCTGAAAAACTGTTTTTT	CASSFLGTGSEKLFF
TRBD1	15	many	TRBV11-2	TRBJ1-4	TGTGCCAGCAGCAAATACAGGGGAACTAATGAAAAACTGTTTTTT	CASSKYRGTNEKLFF
TRBD2	15	-	TRBV7-2	TRBJ2-7	TGTGCCAGCAGTCCCAGCGGGGGGCAGTCCTACGAGCAGTACTTC	CASSPSGGQSYEQYF
-	13	few	TRBV6-5	TRBJ1-2	TGTGCCAGCAGGAACGTGGGGGAGGCCGGCTACACCTTC	CASRNVGEAGYTF
TRBD1	15	few	TRBV27	TRBJ2-7	TGTGCCAGCGGCAATGGACAGGGAGGATACTACGAGCAGTACTTC	CASGNGQGGYYEQYF
-	15	-	TRBV29-1	TRBJ2-7	TGCAGCGTTTCCCCCGGACTTACGAGCTCCTACGAGCAGTACTTC	CSVSPGLTSSYEQYF
-	14	-	TRBV5-4	TRBJ2-7	TGTGCCAGCAGCTTGGACCCCTACGGGTACGAGCAGTACTTC	CASSLDPYGYEQYF